What follows are 8 T cell receptor beta chains derived from one specimen sequenced in a study of CXCR3-negative and CXCR3-positive naive CD8 T cells. TRB cDNA was prepared as libraries by UMI-labeled 5' RACE. For each CDR3 protein, TCRdb gives one entry from its re-call of the 5' RACE reads, without DNA. The sample totals under 65,000 distinct CDR3 sequences. The source material was memory CD8+ T cells from blood. Receptors originate from a human donor in good health. Some clones in this sample may be carry-over from other donors' samples.

CDR3 sequence: CASSPGPTDTQYF. The V gene is TRBV11-2, the J gene TRBJ2-3; TCRdb's D gene call, TRBD1, goes unchecked for lack of DNA. Germline V gene sequence: CDR1 SGHAT, CDR2 FQNNGV. The CDR3 covers 13 residues.

V is TRBV28 and J is TRBJ2-2; as DNA is missing, the TRBD1 call by TCRdb cannot be tested. The length of the CDR3 is 12 residues. Germline CDR1 reads MDHEN; CDR2 reads SYDVKM. The CDR3: CASSPGAGELFF.

The J gene is TRBJ2-5, the V gene TRBV20-1; lacking DNA, the TRBD2 call made by TCRdb goes unchecked. Per germline, CDR1 DFQATT and CDR2 SNEGSKA (reference sequence). The CDR3 consists of 13 residues. This CDR3 reads CSARAVSVETQYF.

This rearrangement joins TRBV9 to TRBJ2-1. Per the germline V gene, CDR1 is SGDLS and CDR2 is YYNGEE. This CDR3 has 12 residues. CDR3 protein: CASSDENNEQFF.

V is TRBV29-1 and J is TRBJ2-3. Germline CDR1 reads SQVTM; CDR2 reads ANQGSEA. This CDR3 spans 14 amino acids. CDR3 loop: CSIRWGSRRDTQYF.

This chain connects TRBV6-5 to TRBJ1-2; checking the TCRdb D call of TRBD1 is not possible without DNA. CDR3 length equals 13 residues. CDR1 MNHEY and CDR2 SVGAGI come from the germline V gene. The CDR3 loop reads CASSLTGTGDYTF.

J is TRBJ2-7 and V is TRBV4-3; TCRdb gives TRBD1 as the D gene, but with no DNA this cannot be confirmed. The germline V gene has CDR1 LGHNA and CDR2 YSLEER. The CDR3 length is 14 residues. CDR3 region: CASSRWDSDYEQYF.

The V and J genes are TRBV7-6 and TRBJ2-5; TCRdb proposes TRBD2, but this gene call is untestable without DNA. CDR1 and CDR2 from the germline V gene are SGHVS and FNYEAQ. This CDR3 has 21 residues. The CDR3 here is CASSFYICSASVEAHQETQYF.